The clone carrying this TCR beta chain was observed a handful of times. The primer mix had 60 Vbeta and 13 Jbeta primers. Only in-frame clones appear in the TCRdb table, and some are missing; sequencing was by immunoSEQ multiplex PCR. The repertoire holds roughly 97,000 clones, with roughly a tenth as singletons. The data were obtained in a study of cytomegalovirus exposure and HLA in healthy donors. Material: PBMCs. The sequence derives from a middle-aged man in good health and CMV-seropositive.

DNA of the CDR3: TGTGCCAGCAGCTTGGACAGGGGCCCCTACGAGCAGTACTTC. Translating gives CASSLDRGPYEQYF. The V call is TRBV7-8, the J call TRBJ2-7; 9 nucleotides match TRBD1. Germline CDR1 is SGHVS and CDR2 is FQNEAQ. The CDR3 extends over 14 amino acids. Unmatched junction bases numbered 2, after V lost 3 bases and J lost 2 bases.